The clone carrying this T cell receptor (beta chain) was recorded many times. The read gets to within 3 residues of the CDR3 end, and the germline J gene fills in the rest. This specimen comes from a study of T cell clonality in common variable immunodeficiency. Clones were sequenced by immunoSEQ multiplex PCR, and TCRdb holds only the in-frame ones, with some missing. Found here are roughly 60,000 clones, no singletons; the ten largest cover 1.6%. CDR1 is SGHDN and CDR2 is FVKESK in the germline V gene. V lost 4 bases to trimming and J lost 2 bases, with 18 bases between them. This CDR3 has 17 amino acids.

Sequenced material: peripheral blood mononuclear cells. The chain joins TRBV14 to TRBJ2-1; TRBD2 is a possible D gene (6 bases). This clonotype originated in a person aged 18 to 69 in good health. The CDR3 bases that were read are TGTGCCAGCAGCCGACGATGGGCGGGGCCTACCTACAATGAG. Its protein product is CASSRRWAGPTYNE. The whole CDR3 protein reads CASSRRWAGPTYNEQFF.